This T cell receptor beta chain was profiled in a study of T cells in Graves' hyperthyroidism and ophthalmopathy. Broader study findings: Ophthalmopathy could be told apart from stable hyperthyroidism with a 13 V-J model.

Graves' hyperthyroidism was deemed stable given no ophthalmopathy progression within 18 months. As to this clonotype: Its antigen is unknown.

RNA transcripts gave rise to amplified TCR beta CDR3 regions. The HTBI primer set drove a first-round RT-PCR of the TCR CDR3. TCRdb reprocessed the multiplex PCR reads via MiXCR and lists one record per CDR3 protein. The table shows over 550,000 distinct CDR3 sequences, with approximately 15% occurring only once. Trimming cost V 6 bases and J 3 bases; bases outside gene matches: 11. Germline V CDR1 and CDR2: DFQATT, SNEGSKA (reference sequence). The CDR3 runs to 15 residues. V and J are TRBV20-1 and TRBJ1-1; 9 nucleotides line up with TRBD1. The sequencing input was blood. This sequence was found in a woman between 18 and 29 years old with Graves' hyperthyroidism. CDR3 sequence: CSAAHRGLRDTEAFF. As DNA, the CDR3 is TGCAGTGCCGCCCACAGGGGGCTGAGGGACACTGAAGCTTTCTTT.